Listed here is a single TCR beta chain. This clone was detected only a few times. What this receptor recognizes is not known. No much larger clonotype is one base removed from it; base qualities were not supplied. This sample is part of a study of cytomegalovirus exposure and HLA in healthy donors (dated by TCRdb to between 2016 and 2019). Regarding the research as a whole: According to an earlier analysis of 587 of the donors, some 170 million T cells yielded roughly 110 million unique TCR beta sequences and around 280 Gb of sequence data. An early release that covered about 640 HLA-typed donors contained 300 to 350 gigabases of sequencing data and tens of millions of unique TCR sequences. The genetic ancestry cluster associated with self-reported Caucasian donors included about four fifths of the roughly 400 genotyped donors. The study was designed to test whether signatures of past pathogen exposure could be identified by cataloging public T cell receptors. The study profiled the T cell repertoires of under 700 subjects by immunosequencing and related them to cytomegalovirus serostatus. Besides the first cohort of around 670 subjects, a separate validation cohort made up of roughly 120 different subjects was used. High-throughput TCR immunosequencing, statistical association of individual TCRs with disease status, and machine learning were combined to predict cytomegalovirus infection status. To study patterns of TCR occurrence, a later analysis re-analyzed previously published TCR beta repertoires from 700 or so donors and added high-resolution HLA genotyping. In the later analysis, no new phenotypic data were used to find candidate immune exposures; instead, reliance was placed on TCR beta sequences and their occurrence across donors. An earlier analysis of around 580 of the donors used high-throughput TCR beta sequencing to judge whether each TCR beta V gene segment behaved as functional or pseudogenic. Donor age, sex, ethnicity and CMV serostatus were compiled together with the repertoire data. Genome-wide SNP genotypes for about 55% of the 666 donors were used in a later genetic analysis, which treated that subset as a discovery cohort. All discovery cohort repertoires had been generated on a single sequencing platform. Both class I and class II loci were covered by HLA typing, at four-digit resolution. The number of typed donors differed by locus: roughly 629-630 for A, B, C, DRB1 and DQB1; approximately 520 for DQA1; over 600 for DPA1; and about 450 for DPB1. A handful of DR-DQ haplotypes were treated as single units for association and clustering because of strong linkage in the cohort. Among around 400 genotyped donors of the cohort, an average of roughly 230,000 unique TCR beta nucleotide sequences was sequenced per donor, of which 15% to 20% were non-productive.

Libraries were constructed by the immunoSEQ multiplex PCR assay. The multiplex PCR relied on a mix of 60 forward primers for TCR Vbeta segments and 13 reverse primers for TCR Jbeta segments. The CDR3 region of rearranged TCR beta genes was amplified from genomic DNA with a multiplex PCR assay. The amplified TCR beta libraries were sequenced on the Illumina HiSeq System as 87-base-pair reads. In the authors' own workflow: A later analysis tallied 75 million to 95 million unique TCR beta chains across the 610 or so repertoires, and approximately 9.9 million of those chains were shared by two or more donors. To remove PCR and sequencing errors, raw reads were error-corrected and collapsed into unique sequences using a nearest-neighbor algorithm that merged closely related sequences. V, D and J gene segments were assigned by aligning CDR3 sequences to IMGT reference sequences. For a sequence to be retained, a match of at least six nucleotides to both a V gene segment and a J gene segment was required. A rearrangement counted as productive if the CDR3 had no stop codons and remained in frame with V and J, and every other rearrangement counted as non-productive. CDR3 was defined according to IMGT convention as the region running from the second conserved V-encoded cysteine to the conserved J-encoded phenylalanine. Sequences without an unambiguous match to a single V gene segment were excluded from the earlier analysis of about 630 of the donors. In an earlier analysis of about 590 of the donors, a V segment was called functional when productive rearrangements were above 56.7%, and segregating when the standard deviation between donors exceeded 5%. A statistical classification framework was built for diagnosing cytomegalovirus status from the catalog of TCR beta chain sequences. In a later analysis, V and J genes were assigned by comparing TCR nucleotide sequences against IMGT/GENE-DB human TR gene sequences. Using the TCRdist pipeline, a later analysis assigned CDR3 sequences along with most-parsimonious VDJ recombination scenarios. A later analysis defined each TCR beta chain by its CDR3 amino acid sequence plus V-gene family, and excluded reads lacking a unique V-gene family. In a later analysis, 450 to 600 highly shared, low-generation-probability nucleotide sequences were removed to address suspected cross-contamination and a sequencing artifact. In a later analysis, a clonal expansion index for each public chain was calculated from normalized within-repertoire ranks of inferred template counts. In a later analysis, generation probabilities were computed with a VDJ recombination model fitted to out-of-frame rearrangements, and the resulting probabilities were checked against IGoR. In a later analysis, TCR-TCR, TCR-HLA and TCR-CMV co-occurrence was scored with hypergeometric tests, and a repertoire-size bias correction was applied to TCR pairs. A later analysis estimated false discovery rates by permuting HLA or CMV assignments 20 times. In a later analysis, co-occurring TCRs were grouped using DBSCAN, and TCRdist sequence similarity was added for clustering within HLA-allele-positive subsets. Repertoires with fewer than 30,000 or more than 120,000 public chains, plus five repertoires with anomalous nucleotide sharing, were excluded from co-occurrence clustering. Not all clones reach the TCRdb copy of this immuneACCESS table, which keeps in-frame sequences only. Checked studies attribute under half of the gap to unresolved V genes and leave the rest unexplained. The V and J calls and clone size were taken over from that table, and D and trimming were inferred from the DNA. In all, the sample holds 140,000 to 150,000 clones, and approximately 68% of those were seen once. The ten biggest clones cover approximately 4.2% of the sample.

Overall results and qualifications from the work: The presence/absence analyses assumed that sequencing depth was roughly uniform across donors, and that assumption may not be true. According to the authors, the approach could potentially be generalized to other disease states and immunological phenotypes. The classifier was reported to diagnose cytomegalovirus status with high specificity and sensitivity in both the original and validation cohorts. About 17 rarely observed V segments, including chromosome 9 orphons, were excluded from the earlier analysis of a few hundred of the donors because counts were too low. In a later analysis, most CMV-associated TCR beta chains were found to appear HLA-restricted, with HLA associations seemingly driven largely by CMV exposure. Because HLA typing was unavailable for some donors at each locus, only the typed subset was used in association tests. Most TCR sequences were observed very rarely across donors, whereas some public TCRs were present in many individuals. For the cohort, immune exposure information was limited to CMV serostatus. A cluster of highly shared sequence variants was judged likely to represent a technical artifact of the sequencing pipeline. In a later genetic analysis, a missense DCLRE1C variant was associated with V-gene and J-gene trimming of TCR beta chains, and the association was replicated in an independent cohort. A later genetic analysis reported fewer N-insertions in productive TCRs among donors in an Asian-associated ancestry cluster than the roughly 720-donor mean. Linkage disequilibrium might explain the correlated functional status among segregating V segments, but an unknown experimental factor could not be ruled out. The study gave a list of roughly 150 TCR beta chains associated with cytomegalovirus. A further reported finding was that TCR beta sequences accurately predicted the HLA-A and HLA-B alleles for most subjects in the first cohort. In a later analysis, TCR association rates were found to vary across HLA loci, with the most associated TCRs seen for DRB1 alleles and the fewest for HLA-C alleles. A later analysis associated some 17,000 TCR beta sequences with specific HLA alleles at a false discovery rate of 0.05. In a later analysis, HLA-associated TCR beta chains were found to be more clonally expanded and to have lower generation probabilities than equally common non-associated chains. In this cohort, only TCR beta chains were sequenced, and detectable features were limited by the absence of alpha or paired-chain data. In vitro tests confirmed that a few of the cytomegalovirus-associated TCR beta chains recognize cytomegalovirus antigens. Assigning TCR associations to individual alleles was difficult when HLA alleles, especially DR and DQ, strongly co-occurred. In an earlier analysis of 500 to 650 of the donors, most TCR beta V segments appeared in productive rearrangements about 87% or about 30% of the time, broadly matching IMGT annotations. In a later analysis, several top co-occurrence clusters were reported to appear linked to parvovirus B19, influenza, CMV and Epstein-Barr virus.

In total, about 650 healthy bone marrow donors made up the cohort. At the time of sampling, all cohort members were nominally healthy, though unrecorded immune exposures were likely present. The donor was CMV seronegative and was included in the group of 352 seronegative cohort members. A peripheral blood sample was collected from each donor, and TCR beta sequencing was performed on peripheral blood mononuclear cells. Genomic DNA extraction from the blood cell samples was performed with the Qiagen DNeasy Blood Extraction Kit. The source material was PBMCs. The receptor's source is a man aged 55 to 70 in good health and CMV-seronegative.

At the DNA level, the sequence is TGTGCCATATCCAGGGCTAGCGGGATTGGGAACATTCAGTACTTC. This is translated as CAISRASGIGNIQYF. In this chain, TRBV28 is recombined with TRBJ2-4, with 9 central nucleotides matching TRBD2. The germline V gene encodes CDR1 MDHEN and CDR2 SYDVKM. V has 10 bases trimmed and J has 7 bases trimmed; junction bases matching no gene number 14. The CDR3 holds 15 amino acids from the cysteine to the phenylalanine. CDR3 DNA only is kept here, 45 bases in frame from base 1.